This T cell receptor (beta chain) appears in the sequencing data of a study of shared clonotypes between healthy human individuals. Notes on the study in general: Naive subsets generally exceeded memory subsets in estimated richness.

This clone was seen a single time. The antigen remains unidentified. The repertoire was sequenced with immunoSEQ multiplex PCR; TCRdb's copy has only in-frame clones and lacks some. The sample has about 2.4 million clones; around 94% are singletons. V trimming: 5 bases; J trimming: 6 bases; junction bases outside the gene matches: 6. CDR1 is LNHDA and CDR2 is SQIVND in the germline V gene (reference sequence). The CDR3 totals 13 residues. The clonotype originates from a man aged 18 to 30 in good health. The V and J genes are TRBV19 and TRBJ1-1; the match to TRBD1 covers 7 bases. The source material was naive CD4+ T cells sorted from blood. Subset defined: CD45RA+ positively selected. The CDR3 nucleotides read TGTGCCAGTAGTCTTCGACAGGGCTCTGAAGCTTTCTTT. Amino acids: CASSLRQGSEAFF. The variable domain in full, with the rest retrieved from reference TRBV19 and TRBJ1-1, is DGGITQSPKYLFRKEGQNVTLSCEQNLNHDAMYWYRQDPGQGLRLIYYSQIVNDFQKGDIAEGYSVSREKKESFPLTVTSAQKNPTAFYLCASSLRQGSEAFFGQGTRLTVV.